The entry below gives a single TCR beta chain sequence along with its context. Its antigen is still unknown. One base away there is no much larger clone; base qualities are not given. These data come from a study of T cell changes during pregnancy in multiple sclerosis (dated by TCRdb to between 2018 and 2021). Regarding the complete study: Changes in the T cell repertoire over the course of pregnancy were examined in this study in women with multiple sclerosis.

The library relied on the immunoSEQ multiplex PCR assay. TCRdb mirrors the immuneACCESS table, restricted to in-frame sequences. Some clones are absent from its copies; in checked studies, under half trace to an unresolved V gene, and the reason for the others is unknown. A total of around 36,000 clones appear in this sample, approximately 94% of them only once. Jointly, the top ten make up 1% to 1.5% of the sample. The source is a female donor with multiple sclerosis, enrolled in a pregnancy study. Sequencing was performed on peripheral blood, taken before pregnancy.

The CDR3: CASSLLSDYNEQFF. DNA sequence: TGTGCCAGCAGCCTACTCAGCGACTACAATGAGCAGTTCTTC. The chain joins TRBV5-6 to TRBJ2-1; no D gene is confidently identified. CDR1 SGHDT and CDR2 YYEEEE are derived from the germline V gene. The CDR3, from cysteine to phenylalanine, totals 14 residues. Just CDR3 DNA is preserved here, 42 bases in frame from base 1. V loses 4 bases of germline sequence and J loses 3 bases, and the interval between the two ends is 11 bases.